These T cell receptor beta chains were read from a single sample in a study of graft-versus-host responses after intestinal transplantation. Their target antigens are unknown. Method: immunoSEQ multiplex PCR; TCRdb's copy keeps in-frame clones and lacks some. The sample consists of fewer than 60,000 clones, around 85% of them appearing once. The source was unstimulated CD4+ T cells sorted from spleen or lymph node cells, collected before transplant. The receptors shown here come from a human donor who was the organ donor for an intestinal transplant. The CDR3 runs from the conserved cysteine through the conserved F or W. The D gene is left open where the match is weak. Expanded clones get a size class; other rows say once, few or many, or leave the size out.

clone size,V gene,J gene,D gene,CDR3 DNA,CDR3 protein
.,TRBV7-2,TRBJ2-7,.,TGTGCCAGCAGCCCAATCGGGGGCTCCTACGAGCAGTACTTC,CASSPIGGSYEQYF
.,TRBV5-1,TRBJ1-2,.,TGCGCCAGCAGCTTGGACAGGGACTATGGCTACACCTTC,CASSLDRDYGYTF
.,TRBV7-9,TRBJ2-1,TRBD2,TGTGCCAGCAGCAACGGGAGGGCCGTGTACAATGAGCAGTTCTTC,CASSNGRAVYNEQFF
.,TRBV6-5,TRBJ2-5,.,TGTGCCAGCGGCAGGGAGGACGGGACCCAGTACTTC,CASGREDGTQYF
few,TRBV6-1,TRBJ1-5,.,TGTGCCAGCAGTGTGAGGACCGAGACCCGCAATCAGCCCCAGCATTTT,CASSVRTETRNQPQHF
.,TRBV16,TRBJ2-1,.,TGTGCCAGCAGCCCCTCTTTAGTGGGCACCAACCACAATGAGCAGTTCTTC,CASSPSLVGTNHNEQFF
.,TRBV30,TRBJ2-3,TRBD2,TGTGCCTGGAGTGTACAGGCGGGGAGGGGTGGAGATACGCAGTATTTT,CAWSVQAGRGGDTQYF
.,TRBV9,TRBJ1-2,.,TGTGCCAGCAGCGTAGCTCCAGGGACTGGAGGCTACACCTTC,CASSVAPGTGGYTF
.,TRBV15,TRBJ2-3,.,TGTGCCACCAGCACAACGGGAGTTCTAGATACGCAGTATTTT,CATSTTGVLDTQYF
.,TRBV7-9,TRBJ1-2,TRBD1,TGTGCCAGCAGCCCTCCCGGGGACAGGACTAACTATGGCTACACCTTC,CASSPPGDRTNYGYTF
.,TRBV6-1,TRBJ2-7,.,TGTGCCAGCAGTGCCCCTCCGATCCCGGCAGGGTACGAGCAGTACTTC,CASSAPPIPAGYEQYF
.,TRBV6-5,TRBJ2-7,.,TGTGCCAGCAGTCTGTCCGGGACGCTCTACGAGCAGTACTTC,CASSLSGTLYEQYF
once,TRBV15,TRBJ1-3,.,TGTGCCACCAGCACGGGCAAGCCCCTCGGAAACACCATATATTTT,CATSTGKPLGNTIYF
few,TRBV4-3,TRBJ2-6,TRBD1,TGCGCCAGCAGCCGATCCAGGGGGCCTGGGGCCAACGTCCTGACTTTC,CASSRSRGPGANVLTF
.,TRBV6-4,TRBJ2-1,TRBD1,TGTGCCAGCAGTGCCTTCCGACAGGGACCTTACAATGAGCAGTTCTTC,CASSAFRQGPYNEQFF
once,TRBV27,TRBJ2-7,TRBD2,TGTGCCAGCAGACGAGCGGGACCAAACTCCTACGAGCAGTACTTC,CASRRAGPNSYEQYF
few,TRBV5-4,TRBJ2-3,TRBD2,TGTGCCAGCGCTAGCGGGGGGGCCGGGGCAGATACGCAGTATTTT,CASASGGAGADTQYF
.,TRBV7-2,TRBJ1-1,.,TGTGCCAGCAGCTTAGGTATAGTTAAGAACACTGAAGCTTTCTTT,CASSLGIVKNTEAFF
.,TRBV19,TRBJ2-5,.,TGTGCCAGTAGTATCCCTACAGCGTCCGGATACGAGACCCAGTACTTC,CASSIPTASGYETQYF
.,TRBV4-3,TRBJ2-7,TRBD1,TGCGCCAGCAGCCAAGCCCCCCGGGACAGGGGTTACGAGCAGTACTTC,CASSQAPRDRGYEQYF
once,TRBV7-2,TRBJ2-6,.,TGTGCCAGCAGCTATCCGCTAGCTGGGGCCAACGTCCTGACTTTC,CASSYPLAGANVLTF
.,TRBV10-3,TRBJ1-2,.,TGTGCCATCAGTGAGTCTCCTCAAAGGGGGGCCCTTTATGGCTACACCTTC,CAISESPQRGALYGYTF
.,TRBV6-5,TRBJ2-2,TRBD2,TGTGCCAGCAGTTACTCGCGGACTAGCGGGGCCGGGGAGCTGTTTTTT,CASSYSRTSGAGELFF
.,TRBV9,TRBJ2-1,TRBD1,TGTGCCAGCAGCCCAACAGGGGGCTCCTACAATGAGCAGTTCTTC,CASSPTGGSYNEQFF
once,TRBV4-2,TRBJ2-4,TRBD1,TGTGCCAGCAGCCAAGATCGGACAGGGGGCGTGAGTGGTGGCATTCAGTACTTC,CASSQDRTGGVSGGIQYF
.,TRBV9,TRBJ2-1,TRBD1,TGTGCCAGCAGCGTAGTAGGGACAGGGCCTAATGAGCAGTTCTTC,CASSVVGTGPNEQFF
few,TRBV6-1,TRBJ2-7,TRBD2,TGTGCCAGCATTCCGGGACTAGGAACCTACGAGCAGTACTTC,CASIPGLGTYEQYF
.,TRBV5-4,TRBJ2-7,.,TGTGCCAGCAGCTTGTTGGTGAGGGGAAACGAGCAGTACTTC,CASSLLVRGNEQYF
few,TRBV9,TRBJ2-7,.,TGTGCCAGCAGCCCCCAGGGACTGACAACCTACGAGCAGTACTTC,CASSPQGLTTYEQYF
once,TRBV12-5,TRBJ2-3,.,TGTGCTAGTGGGCACCCCCTAGCGAGGGCGCAGTATTTT,CASGHPLARAQYF
.,TRBV9,TRBJ1-2,.,TGTGCCAGCAGTTCCTACGGGAGGGTTGAGGATGGCTACACCTTC,CASSSYGRVEDGYTF
.,TRBV6-6,TRBJ1-1,.,TGTGCCAGCAAAGTCGCAGGGAACACTGAAGCTTTCTTT,CASKVAGNTEAFF
.,TRBV7-8,TRBJ2-7,TRBD1,TGTGCCAGCAGCCGATTAGTAGAGACAGGGTTAGGAGAGCAGTACTTC,CASSRLVETGLGEQYF
.,TRBV6-6,TRBJ2-1,TRBD2,TGTGCCAGCAGTTACTCGAGGTTGGGGACTAGCGGTCCGATCTTC,CASSYSRLGTSGPIF
.,TRBV5-1,TRBJ2-2,.,TGCGCCAGCAGCTTGGTCAGCCTCACCGGGGAGCTGTTTTTT,CASSLVSLTGELFF
.,TRBV27,TRBJ2-7,.,TGTGCCAGCACCTGGGGGGACAGCTCCTACGAGCAGTACTTC,CASTWGDSSYEQYF
.,TRBV27,TRBJ1-4,TRBD1,TGTGCCAGCAGTTTGGACAGGGGTGAAAAACTGTTTTTT,CASSLDRGEKLFF
.,TRBV6-5,TRBJ1-2,.,TGTGCCAGCAGTTACGGTGGCCTTAACTATGGCTACACCTTC,CASSYGGLNYGYTF
.,TRBV6-5,TRBJ2-7,TRBD1,TGTGCCAGCAGACGAAACCGGGACAGGTTTTACGAGCAGTACTTC,CASRRNRDRFYEQYF
.,TRBV27,TRBJ2-7,TRBD2,TGTGCCAGCAGTTTATTTCCTAGCGGGAGTCAGGGCGAGCAGTACTTC,CASSLFPSGSQGEQYF